A single sample gave rise to the 15 T cell receptor beta chains below, sequenced in a study of blood T cell repertoires in COVID-19. This table comes from immunoSEQ multiplex PCR, and its TCRdb copy is limited to in-frame clones, with some not included. The sample lists approximately 15,000 clones; roughly 73% were seen once. Sequences were obtained from peripheral blood. These receptors all stem from a boy aged 2 to 10 with active or convalescent COVID-19.

This CDR3 reads CASRRNGATEAFF. DNA for the CDR3: TGTGCCAGCAGGCGTAACGGAGCCACTGAAGCTTTCTTT. The rearrangement joins TRBV6-5 to TRBJ1-1, with D uncertain. The CDR3 has 13 residues. CDR1 is MNHEY, CDR2 SVGAGI, per germline. V lost 6 bases and J lost 4, with 12 bases in between.

CDR3 amino acids: CASSLYIPSKGAEAFF. In DNA form, the CDR3 reads TGTGCCAGCAGCTTGTACATACCCTCCAAAGGGGCTGAAGCTTTCTTT. The gene calls are TRBV5-8 and TRBJ1-1; possibly TRBD1 for D (5 bases). Germline lookup yields CDR1 SGHTS and CDR2 YDEGEE. This CDR3 is built from 16 residues. The ends were cut back, 1 base at V and 6 bases at J, with 19 bases in the middle.

The chain is built from TRBV27 and TRBJ1-1; a weak D match, TRBD1 (6 bases). CDR1 is MNHEY and CDR2 is SMNVEV in the germline V gene (reference sequence). The CDR3 runs to 15 residues. Trimming stripped 7 bases from V and 5 bases from J, with 20 bases between. CDR3 sequence: CASITGGAGRTEAFF. The CDR3 coding sequence is TGTGCCAGCATAACGGGGGGCGCGGGTCGTACTGAAGCTTTCTTT.

This clone was found a few times. The chain recombines TRBV2 with TRBJ1-4, with 8 bases identical to TRBD1. Germline V gene sequence: CDR1 SNHLY, CDR2 FYNNEI. Trimming took 3 bases from V and 7 from J; bases not matched to a gene: 7. This CDR3 spans 15 amino acids. The CDR3 region is CASSEDRARGEKLFF. The DNA of the CDR3 is TGTGCCAGCAGTGAGGACAGGGCTAGAGGTGAAAAACTGTTTTTT.

CDR3 nucleotides: TGTGCCAGTAGTCCAGGTAGCATGGGTAAACGGGGAGCTTTCTTT. Translating it yields CASSPGSMGKRGAFF. This sequence joins TRBV19 and TRBJ1-1; unclear D gene. The CDR3 spans 15 residues. Trimming removed 5 bases from V and 10 bases from J, with 23 bases in between. In germline, CDR1 is LNHDA, CDR2 SQIVND (reference sequence).

The chain combines TRBV18 with TRBJ1-3; D may be TRBD1 (6 bases). The CDR3 is 20 residues long. V lost 1 base and J 0 bases, leaving 22 bases between the germline ends. The germline V gene has CDR1 KGHSH and CDR2 LQKENI. CDR3 DNA: TGTGCCAGCTCACCACACGGAGGACAGCTACTTCGCCCCTCTGGAAACACCATATATTTT. Translating it yields CASSPHGGQLLRPSGNTIYF.

The V and J genes are TRBV14 and TRBJ2-1, with D possibly TRBD2 on 5 matching bases. The germline V and J ends were trimmed by 6 bases and 0 bases, with 12 bases remaining between them. CDR1 and CDR2 (germline): SGHDN, FVKESK. The CDR3 runs 15 residues. The CDR3 bases are TGTGCCAGCAGGCGAGGAGGTTTCTCCTACAATGAGCAGTTCTTC. Translated, it gives CASRRGGFSYNEQFF.

This clone is medium-sized by share. This sequence joins TRBV7-9 and TRBJ2-5; 10 bases fit TRBD2. Germline lookup yields CDR1 SEHNR and CDR2 FQNEAQ (reference sequence). This CDR3 is 17 amino acids long. Trimming removed 5 bases from V and 1 base from J; junction bases left unmatched: 10. CDR3 DNA sequence: TGTGCCAGCAGCCACGGAAGGACTAGCGGACTCCAAGAGACCCAGTACTTC. This gives the protein CASSHGRTSGLQETQYF.

V and J are TRBV14 and TRBJ2-3, with D perhaps TRBD2 (6 bases). The ends were cut back, 3 bases at V and 8 bases at J, with 30 bases in the middle. The CDR3 sequence is 19 residues long. The V gene's germline CDR1 is SGHDN and CDR2 FVKESK. The CDR3 reads CASSQWGLSVPSRTGTQYF. For the CDR3, the DNA is TGTGCCAGCAGCCAGTGGGGACTCAGCGTCCCCTCCCGCACGGGTACGCAGTATTTT.

V and J are TRBV30 and TRBJ1-4, with a possible D match to TRBD1 (5 bases). Between the trimmed V and J ends, which lost 0 bases and 6 bases, there was a span of 20 bases. Germline V gene lookup returns CDR1 GTSNPN and CDR2 SVGIG (reference sequence). The CDR3 spans 17 residues. CDR3 DNA: TGTGCCTGGAGTGTACGCGGCAGGGATGTTGTTGATGAAAAACTGTTTTTT. Translation: CAWSVRGRDVVDEKLFF.

The J gene is TRBJ2-1, the V gene TRBV7-2; 7 bases align to TRBD1. V was clipped by 5 bases and J by 4 bases; unmatched bases: 5. The germline V gene encodes CDR1 SGHTA and CDR2 FQGNSA. The CDR3 covers 14 residues. The DNA for the CDR3 is TGTGCCAGCAGCCTAGGGGGCGGATACAATGAGCAGTTCTTC. Translating it yields CASSLGGGYNEQFF.

The chain is built from TRBV28 and TRBJ1-5; D call uncertain. Germline CDR1 MDHEN, CDR2 SYDVKM. This CDR3 spans 14 amino acids. Trimming left V 2 bases short and J 2 bases short, with 7 bases between. CDR3 in DNA: TGTGCCAGCAGTTTAGCTTGGCGCAATCAGCCCCAGCATTTT. Protein sequence: CASSLAWRNQPQHF.

This rearrangement joins TRBV28 to TRBJ1-1; the match to TRBD1 covers 7 bases. Looked up from germline, CDR1 is MDHEN and CDR2 is SYDVKM. The CDR3 loop spans 16 amino acids. V lost 3 bases to trimming and J lost 5 bases; unmatched junction nucleotides: 12. The CDR3 nucleotides are TGTGCCAGCAGTTTGGCTCCCTTACAGGGGCGGACTGAAGCTTTCTTT. Translating it yields CASSLAPLQGRTEAFF.

This clone occurred a few times. The rearrangement uses TRBV6-2 or TRBV6-3 and TRBJ1-5; 9 nucleotides match TRBD1. V was clipped by 7 bases and J by 4 bases; unmatched bases: 8. Germline CDR1 MNHEY, CDR2 SVGEGT. The CDR3 covers 15 residues. CDR3 region: CASNPFGTGNQPQHF. The DNA of the CDR3 is TGTGCCAGCAACCCCTTCGGGACAGGGAATCAGCCCCAGCATTTT.

The chain has TRBV7-9 and TRBJ2-1; D perhaps matches TRBD2 (6 bases). The CDR3 extends over 15 amino acids. The V gene lost 3 bases and the J gene lost 8 bases, with 17 bases spanning the gap. CDR1 and CDR2 from the germline V gene are SEHNR and FQNEAQ (reference sequence). DNA for the CDR3: TGTGCCAGCAGCTTTGCTAGAGGACTAAAACATGAGCAGTTCTTC. Its translation: CASSFARGLKHEQFF.